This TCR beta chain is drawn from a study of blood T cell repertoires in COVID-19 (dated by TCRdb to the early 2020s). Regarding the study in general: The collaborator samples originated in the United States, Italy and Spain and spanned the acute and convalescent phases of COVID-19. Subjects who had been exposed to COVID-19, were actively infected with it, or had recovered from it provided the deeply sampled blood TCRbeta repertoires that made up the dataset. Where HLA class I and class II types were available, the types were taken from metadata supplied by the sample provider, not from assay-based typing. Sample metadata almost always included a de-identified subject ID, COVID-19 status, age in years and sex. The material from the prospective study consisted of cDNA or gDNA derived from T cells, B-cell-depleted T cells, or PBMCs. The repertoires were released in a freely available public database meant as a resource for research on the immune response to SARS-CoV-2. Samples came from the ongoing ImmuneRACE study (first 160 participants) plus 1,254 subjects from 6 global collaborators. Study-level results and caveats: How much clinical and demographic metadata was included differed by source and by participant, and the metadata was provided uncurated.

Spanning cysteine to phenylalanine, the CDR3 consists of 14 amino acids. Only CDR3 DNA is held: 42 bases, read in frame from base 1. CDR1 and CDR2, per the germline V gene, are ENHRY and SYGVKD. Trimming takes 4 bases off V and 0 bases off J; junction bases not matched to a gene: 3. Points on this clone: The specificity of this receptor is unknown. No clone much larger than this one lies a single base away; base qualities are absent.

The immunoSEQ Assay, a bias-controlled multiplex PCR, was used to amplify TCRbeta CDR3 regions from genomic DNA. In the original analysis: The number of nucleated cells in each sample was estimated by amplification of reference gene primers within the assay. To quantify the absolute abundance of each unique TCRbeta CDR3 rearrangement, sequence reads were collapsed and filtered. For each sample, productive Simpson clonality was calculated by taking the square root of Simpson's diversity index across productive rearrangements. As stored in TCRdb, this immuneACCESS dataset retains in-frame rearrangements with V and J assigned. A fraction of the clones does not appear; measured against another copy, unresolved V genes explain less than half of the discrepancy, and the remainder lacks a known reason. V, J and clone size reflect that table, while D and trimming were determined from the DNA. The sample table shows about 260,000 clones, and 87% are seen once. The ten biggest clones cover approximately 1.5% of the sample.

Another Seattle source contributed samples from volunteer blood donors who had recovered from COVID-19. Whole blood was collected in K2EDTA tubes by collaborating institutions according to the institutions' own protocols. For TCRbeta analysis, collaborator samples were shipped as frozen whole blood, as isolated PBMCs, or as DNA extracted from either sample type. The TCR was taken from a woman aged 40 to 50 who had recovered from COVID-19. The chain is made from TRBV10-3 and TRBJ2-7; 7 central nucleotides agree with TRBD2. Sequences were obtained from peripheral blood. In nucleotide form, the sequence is TGTGCCATCAGTGCAGCGGGGACCTCCTACGAGCAGTACTTC. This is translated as CAISAAGTSYEQYF.